This T cell receptor (beta chain) was identified in a study of shared clonotypes between healthy human individuals. Whole-study context: In total, the donors were two women and a few men aged 18 to 49. The study used three CD4 naive, three CD4 memory, two CD8 naive and one CD8 memory plate per donor.

Study-level results: Apart from blood, nothing was sampled; tissue repertoires likely differ.

The V end lost 5 bases, the J end lost 2 bases, and 10 bases lay between the germline ends. CDR1 and CDR2 from the germline V gene are MDHEN and SYDVKM. CDR3 length equals 13 residues. A remark on this clone: Its antigen is still unknown.

The data were produced by immunoSEQ multiplex PCR, yet TCRdb's version contains in-frame clones alone and is incomplete. There are 2 million to 2.5 million clones in the sample; over 90% occur only once, and under 0.45% lies in the top ten. This receptor was identified in a man younger than 35 in good health. Some clones in this sample may be carry-over from other donors' samples. Sequenced material: naive CD4+ T cells from PBMCs. Subset noted: CD45RA+ positively selected. V is TRBV28 and J is TRBJ2-7, with D unclear. The CDR3: CASSQKFTYEQYF. The CDR3, as DNA: TGTGCCAGCAGTCAAAAGTTCACCTACGAGCAGTACTTC.